One sample yielded the 10 T cell receptor beta chains listed below, sequenced in a study of cytomegalovirus exposure and HLA in healthy donors. With 60 Vbeta and 13 Jbeta primers, the PCR was carried out. TCRdb keeps only in-frame clones here, not all; method: immunoSEQ multiplex PCR. The repertoire holds around 150,000 clones, 70% to 80% seen once, with approximately 2.3% in the top ten. What was sequenced was PBMCs. The receptors were gathered from a man aged 50 or older in good health and CMV-seropositive.

This chain uses TRBV7-2 with TRBJ2-2; tentative D call: TRBD1 (5 bases). The CDR3 is made up of 15 amino acids. The ends were cut back, 2 bases at V and 1 base at J, with 8 bases in the middle. Looked up from germline, CDR1 is SGHTA and CDR2 is FQGNSA. CDR3 protein: CASSLQGGNTGELFF. CDR3 DNA: TGTGCCAGCAGCTTACAGGGCGGGAACACCGGGGAGCTGTTTTTT.

The chain carries TRBV2 and TRBJ2-5, with D perhaps matching TRBD2 (5 bases). In germline, CDR1 is SNHLY, CDR2 FYNNEI. The germline V and J ends were trimmed by 2 bases and 5 bases, with 9 bases remaining between them. This CDR3 comprises 13 residues. The CDR3 protein is CASSELPGETQYF. CDR3 nucleotides: TGTGCCAGCAGTGAACTGCCGGGGGAGACCCAGTACTTC.

The chain recombines TRBV5-1 with TRBJ2-2; 7 bases fit TRBD2. V gave up 0 bases and J gave up 2 bases; unmatched junction bases: 4. The CDR3 runs to 16 residues. CDR1 is SGHRS, CDR2 YFSETQ, per germline. The CDR3 spells CASSLAGLGNTGELFF. DNA for the CDR3: TGCGCCAGCAGCTTGGCCGGACTAGGAAACACCGGGGAGCTGTTTTTT.

The V call is TRBV5-4, the J call TRBJ2-1; D is perhaps TRBD2 (5 bases). There are 18 residues in the CDR3. Between the trimmed V and J ends, which lost 4 bases and 0 bases, there was a span of 20 bases. Germline V gives CDR1 SGHNT, CDR2 YYREEE (reference sequence). CDR3 nucleotides: TGTGCCAGCAGCAGCGGACCTCTCTCTAGTTCCTCCTACAATGAGCAGTTCTTC. Translation gives CASSSGPLSSSSYNEQFF.

This rearrangement joins TRBV7-8 to TRBJ1-5; tentatively, D is TRBD1 (5 bases). The germline gives CDR1 SGHVS, CDR2 FQNEAQ. V lost 7 bases to trimming and J lost 3 bases, with 13 bases between them. The CDR3 runs 14 residues. The CDR3 loop reads CASTAGGINQPQHF. The CDR3 DNA reads TGTGCCAGCACCGCCGGGGGGATCAATCAGCCCCAGCATTTT.

This rearrangement joins TRBV29-1 to TRBJ2-2; 11 bases are a match to TRBD2. Germline V gives CDR1 SQVTM, CDR2 ANQGSEA. The length of the CDR3 is 13 residues. The V segment lost 8 bases and the J segment 8 bases; nucleotides outside the gene matches: 7. The DNA for the CDR3 is TGCAGCACTAGACTAGCGGGGTCGGGGGAGCTGTTTTTT. It specifies CSTRLAGSGELFF.

The rearrangement uses TRBV29-1 and TRBJ2-5, with D perhaps TRBD2 (6 bases). V was clipped by 3 bases and J by 4 bases, with 9 bases between them. CDR3 size: 12 residues. Germline CDR1 and CDR2: SQVTM and ANQGSEA. The CDR3 sequence: CSVDGGLETQYF. The CDR3 nucleotides are TGCAGCGTTGATGGGGGGTTAGAGACCCAGTACTTC.

V gene TRBV5-1 combines with J gene TRBJ1-4; D perhaps matches TRBD1 (6 bases). With 0 bases removed from V and 3 bases from J, the gap between germline ends came to 15 bases. This CDR3 has 17 residues. Germline assignment: CDR1 SGHRS and CDR2 YFSETQ. CDR3 amino acids: CASSLEALGQSNEKLFF. The CDR3 DNA reads as TGCGCCAGCAGCTTGGAGGCGTTAGGACAGTCTAATGAAAAACTGTTTTTT.

The chain recombines TRBV10-3 with TRBJ2-7; TRBD2 might be the D (6 bases). The CDR3 runs 17 residues. Germline V gene lookup returns CDR1 ENHRY and CDR2 SYGVKD. The ends were cut back, 5 bases at V and 7 bases at J, with 27 bases in the middle. CDR3 amino acids: CAISPTGGDFTRLEQYF. CDR3 nucleotide sequence: TGTGCCATCAGTCCGACGGGTGGGGACTTTACCCGTCTAGAGCAGTACTTC.

This chain connects TRBV5-4 to TRBJ2-5, with 8 nucleotides matching TRBD2. The CDR3 sequence is 13 residues long. CDR1 is SGHNT and CDR2 is YYREEE in the germline V gene (reference sequence). With V trimmed by 2 bases and J by 5 bases, 2 bases remained unmatched. The CDR3, as DNA: TGTGCCAGCAGCTTTAGCGGGAAGGAGACCCAGTACTTC. It encodes CASSFSGKETQYF.